Below, one TCR beta chain is given with its context. Its antigen is currently unknown. TCRdb keeps only in-frame clones here, not all; method: immunoSEQ multiplex PCR. The profile shows about 150,000 clones, about 91% of them singletons. This CDR3 has 15 amino acids. CDR1 and CDR2 (germline): PRHDT, FYEKMQ (reference sequence). V lost 2 bases and J 6 bases, leaving 13 bases between the germline ends. This entry belongs to a study of T cell responses to AZD1222 COVID-19 vaccine. Study observations and caveats: Every sample of the repertoires postdated the peak T cell response. At study baseline, merely roughly 6 AZD1222 recipients were seropositive.

The sample was peripheral blood, taken on day 0 of AZD1222 vaccination. The TCR was taken from an adult in good health. J is TRBJ1-4 and V is TRBV13, with D possibly matching TRBD1 (6 bases). Here the CDR3 DNA reads TGTGCCAGCAGCTTATTTCCGGCAGGGGATGAAAAACTGTTTTTT. Protein product: CASSLFPAGDEKLFF.